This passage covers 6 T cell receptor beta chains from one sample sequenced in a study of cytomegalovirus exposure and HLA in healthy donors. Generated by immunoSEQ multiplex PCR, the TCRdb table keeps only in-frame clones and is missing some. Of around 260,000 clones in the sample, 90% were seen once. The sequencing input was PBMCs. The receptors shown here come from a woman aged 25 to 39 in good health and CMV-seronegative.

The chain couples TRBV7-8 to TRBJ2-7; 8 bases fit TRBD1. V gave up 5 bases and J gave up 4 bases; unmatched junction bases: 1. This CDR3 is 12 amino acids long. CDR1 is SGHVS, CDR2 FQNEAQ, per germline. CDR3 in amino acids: CASSGDRYEQYF. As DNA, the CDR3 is TGTGCCAGCAGCGGGGACAGGTACGAGCAGTACTTC.

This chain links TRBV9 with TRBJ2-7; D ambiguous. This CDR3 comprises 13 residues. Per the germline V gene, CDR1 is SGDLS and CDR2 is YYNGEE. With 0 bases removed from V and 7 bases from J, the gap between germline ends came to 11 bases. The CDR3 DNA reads TGTGCCAGCAGCGTAGACGCGGCTACGGAGCAGTACTTC. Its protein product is CASSVDAATEQYF.

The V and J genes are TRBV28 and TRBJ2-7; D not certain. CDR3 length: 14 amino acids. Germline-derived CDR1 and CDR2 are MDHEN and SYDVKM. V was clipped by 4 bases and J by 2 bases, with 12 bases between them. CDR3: CASSSRLVPYEQYF. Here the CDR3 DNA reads TGTGCCAGCAGTTCCCGCCTGGTTCCCTACGAGCAGTACTTC.

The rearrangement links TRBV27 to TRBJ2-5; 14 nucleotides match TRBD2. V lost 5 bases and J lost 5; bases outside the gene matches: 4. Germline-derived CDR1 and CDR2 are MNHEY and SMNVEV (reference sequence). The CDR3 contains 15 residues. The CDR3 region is CASSQRLAGGETQYF. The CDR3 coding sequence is TGTGCCAGCAGTCAGAGACTAGCGGGAGGGGAGACCCAGTACTTC.

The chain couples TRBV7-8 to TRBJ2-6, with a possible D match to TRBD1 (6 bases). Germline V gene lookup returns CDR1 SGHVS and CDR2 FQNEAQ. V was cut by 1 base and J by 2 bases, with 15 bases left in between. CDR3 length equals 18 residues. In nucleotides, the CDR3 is TGTGCCAGCAGCTTAGGGGGACAATTCATAACTGGGGCCAACGTCCTGACTTTC. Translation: CASSLGGQFITGANVLTF.

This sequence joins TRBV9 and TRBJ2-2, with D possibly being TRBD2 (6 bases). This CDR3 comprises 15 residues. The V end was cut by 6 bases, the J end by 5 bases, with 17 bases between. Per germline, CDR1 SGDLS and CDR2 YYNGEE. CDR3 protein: CASKSSGLPTGELFF. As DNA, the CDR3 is TGTGCCAGCAAAAGTTCGGGACTCCCGACCGGGGAGCTGTTTTTT.